The clone carrying this T cell receptor beta chain appeared once. Its target is not known. The data were obtained in a study of shared clonotypes between healthy human individuals. Whole-study results and caveats: Unshared clonotypes carried lower generation probabilities than those common to all four donors.

Germline values: CDR1 SQVTM, CDR2 ANQGSEA. Trimming stripped 7 bases from V and 11 bases from J, with 23 bases between. The CDR3 consists of 13 residues. Sequenced by immunoSEQ multiplex PCR; TCRdb stores in-frame clones only, minus some. The sample contains approximately 2,000,000 clones, about nine tenths of which appear only once. The chain couples TRBV29-1 to TRBJ1-1, with D possibly TRBD1 on 5 matching bases. This TCR was recovered from a man younger than 30 in good health. Some clones in this sample may be carry-over from other donors' samples. The sample taken for sequencing was naive CD4+ T cells from PBMCs. The subset here: CD45RA+ positively selected. Written as DNA, the CDR3 is TGCAGCGCATCTCCCCCCCTTCTCGGGACGGCTTTCTTT. It specifies CSASPPLLGTAFF.